Reported below is one T cell receptor beta chain. In the authors' workflow: Nucleated cell number was recorded as an estimate derived from reference gene primer amplification. Libraries were prepared by immunoSEQ multiplex PCR; TCRdb keeps only in-frame clonotypes and omits some of them. That table is the source of V, J and clone size, and D and trimming were worked out from the DNA. The top ten clones hold 5.5% to 7.5% of a sample with about 48,000 clones, about 83% of them seen once. These data originate in a study of blood T cell repertoires in COVID-19. Study-wide background: COVID-19 samples, acute and convalescent, were from the United States, Italy and Spain. PBMCs, B-cell-depleted T cells, or T cells were the source of the cDNA or gDNA that made up the material.

Germline V lookup: CDR1 MGHRA, CDR2 YSYEKL. The CDR3 length is 16 residues. V was clipped by 0 bases and J by 3 bases; unmatched bases: 6. Sequencing input: peripheral blood. The receptor's source is a woman aged 55-70 years with acute or convalescent COVID-19. The chain uses TRBV4-1 and TRBJ2-3, with 7 bases identical to TRBD1. The CDR3 protein is CASSQDGAGGTDTQYF. The CDR3 DNA reads TGCGCCAGCAGCCAAGATGGGGCAGGGGGAACAGATACGCAGTATTTT.